This record concerns one T cell receptor beta chain sequence. Its antigen is not identified. The data are from a study of T cell responses to AZD1222 COVID-19 vaccine. Across the whole study: Pooling was applied to second doses at about 4 or about 12 weeks.

The CDR3 is 16 residues long. Overall study findings and caveats: Reports say nearly half of spike-specific TCRs go after unmutated variant regions. CD4 TCRs covered the whole spike, strongest at regions 160-218 and 743-854. Females made up more of the donors, who were largely white British, and clonal diversity may have come out too low.

Sequencing was performed with immunoSEQ multiplex PCR; in TCRdb, only in-frame clones are kept and a portion is missing. The sample shows approximately 180,000 clones, around 92% of them seen only once. Sequenced material: peripheral blood, taken on day 0 of AZD1222 vaccination. The receptor was derived from an adult in good health. The chain links TRBV21-1 to TRBJ2-7; TRBD2 is the table's D call, not checked against the DNA. TRBV21-1 is an annotated pseudogene. CDR3 nucleotide sequence: TGTGCCAGCAGCACTCCTATTGTGCGGGAGGGTAACGAGCAGTACTTC. Its translation is CASSTPIVREGNEQYF.